These 16 T cell receptor beta chains originate from one sample sequenced in a study of blood T cell repertoires in COVID-19. This table comes from immunoSEQ multiplex PCR, and its TCRdb copy is limited to in-frame clones, with some not included. The sample lists approximately 230,000 clones; about 80% were seen once. The specimen sequenced was peripheral blood. Receptors were obtained from a man older than 75 with acute or convalescent COVID-19.

The rearrangement links TRBV7-2 to TRBJ2-7, with 10 bases fitting TRBD2. Germline V CDR1 and CDR2: SGHTA, FQGNSA. After removal of 4 bases from V and 6 bases from J, the junction contained 9 bases not matched to a gene. There are 15 residues in the CDR3. This CDR3 reads CASSSLAGVPVEQYF. The CDR3 nucleotides read TGTGCCAGCAGCTCTCTAGCGGGAGTTCCGGTCGAGCAGTACTTC.

This clone has just a few counts. The chain has TRBV18 and TRBJ1-6, with 7 bases aligning to TRBD1. CDR1 KGHSH and CDR2 LQKENI come from the germline V gene. With 3 bases clipped from V and 4 bases from J, the junction kept 6 bases outside the gene matches. The CDR3 covers 16 residues. This CDR3 reads CASSPSAQGYNSPLHF. DNA for the CDR3: TGTGCCAGCTCACCCTCGGCACAGGGGTATAATTCACCCCTCCACTTT. The variable domain in full, with the rest retrieved from reference TRBV18 and TRBJ1-6, is NAGVMQNPRHLVRRRGQEARLRCSPMKGHSHVYWYRQLPEEGLKFMVYLQKENIIDESGMPKERFSAEFPKEGPSILRIQQVVRGDSAAYFCASSPSAQGYNSPLHFGNGTRLTVT.

This clone was recorded a few times. V is TRBV7-8 and J is TRBJ1-1; the D gene is possibly TRBD1 (6 bases). Per germline, CDR1 SGHVS and CDR2 FQNEAQ. CDR3 length: 18 residues. V dropped 1 base and J dropped 5 bases, with 23 bases sitting between them. The CDR3 protein is CASSLVARRQGIRTEAFF. The CDR3 DNA is TGTGCCAGCAGCTTAGTCGCTCGGCGCCAGGGGATTCGGACTGAAGCTTTCTTT. Full variable domain (outside the CDR3, taken from reference TRBV7-8 and TRBJ1-1): GAGVSQSPRYKVAKRGQDVALRCDPISGHVSLFWYQQALGQGPEFLTYFQNEAQLDKSGLPSDRFFAERPEGSVSTLKIQRTQQEDSAVYLCASSLVARRQGIRTEAFFGQGTRLTVV.

The chain employs TRBV28 and TRBJ2-7, with a possible D match to TRBD1 (6 bases). The CDR3 runs to 14 residues. Germline-derived CDR1 and CDR2 are MDHEN and SYDVKM. V was trimmed by 6 bases and J by 2 bases, leaving 14 bases between them. Here the CDR3 DNA reads TGTGCCAGCAGCCCCGACAGGCCACCCTACGAGCAGTACTTC. It codes for CASSPDRPPYEQYF.

CDR3 in DNA: TGTGCCACCAGTGAGCGCAGGGGGCCATATAGGGGATCCTCTGGGGCCAACGTCCTGACTTTC. Protein sequence: CATSERRGPYRGSSGANVLTF. The V call is TRBV24-1, the J call TRBJ2-6, with TRBD1 matching over 8 bases. The J segment lost 0 bases and the V segment lost 4 bases, leaving 16 bases of the junction unmatched. The CDR3 totals 21 residues. The germline gives CDR1 KGHDR, CDR2 SFDVKD.

This clone has only one observation. V and J are TRBV19 and TRBJ1-5; TRBD1 aligns across 8 bases. The CDR3 totals 15 residues. Germline CDR1 is LNHDA and CDR2 is SQIVND (reference sequence). V was pared by 2 bases and J by 6 bases, with 6 bases of the junction left unmatched. The CDR3 region is CASSILRTGGQPQHF. The CDR3, as DNA: TGTGCCAGTAGTATACTTCGAACAGGGGGTCAGCCCCAGCATTTT. Combining the CDR3 with reference TRBV19 and TRBJ1-5 gives the whole variable domain DGGITQSPKYLFRKEGQNVTLSCEQNLNHDAMYWYRQDPGQGLRLIYYSQIVNDFQKGDIAEGYSVSREKKESFPLTVTSAQKNPTAFYLCASSILRTGGQPQHFGDGTRLSIL.

In its sample, this clone was seen once. The V and J genes are TRBV7-2 and TRBJ2-7; 8 positions match TRBD2. The CDR3 length is 16 residues. Germline V lookup: CDR1 SGHTA, CDR2 FQGNSA. V lost 2 bases and J lost 6; bases outside the gene matches: 12. DNA of the CDR3: TGTGCCAGCAGCTTAACCTTTAGCGGGGCGAGGTTCGAGCAGTACTTC. Encoded protein: CASSLTFSGARFEQYF.

Concerning this clone itself: Other DNA sequences from this sample encode an identical CDR3 as well. This chain uses TRBV6-4 with TRBJ2-2; 7 nucleotides line up with TRBD1. Germline V gives CDR1 MRHNA, CDR2 SNTAGT. CDR3 size: 14 residues. Trimming removed 6 bases from V and 1 base from J; junction bases left unmatched: 2. The CDR3 loop reads CASSRQGNTGELFF. CDR3 nucleotides: TGTGCCAGCAGCCGACAGGGGAACACCGGGGAGCTGTTTTTT.

The J gene is TRBJ1-1, the V gene TRBV9; 12 nucleotides align to TRBD1. CDR1 and CDR2 from the germline V gene are SGDLS and YYNGEE. The CDR3 sequence is 16 residues long. V was clipped by 2 bases and J by 7 bases; unmatched bases: 9. CDR3 loop: CASSVWDRGLYGEAFF. CDR3 DNA sequence: TGTGCCAGCAGCGTTTGGGACAGGGGGCTTTATGGTGAAGCTTTCTTT.

This clone has a single count. This chain joins TRBV2 and TRBJ1-4; D is unresolved. Germline V gene data show CDR1 as SNHLY and CDR2 as FYNNEI. Trimming removed 4 bases from V and 0 bases from J, with 12 bases in between. The length of the CDR3 is 16 residues. The CDR3 region is CASSGRQLATNEKLFF. CDR3 nucleotide sequence: TGTGCCAGCAGTGGGCGGCAGCTTGCAACTAATGAAAAACTGTTTTTT. The variable domain in full, completed from reference TRBV2 and TRBJ1-4, reads EPEVTQTPSHQVTQMGQEVILRCVPISNHLYFYWYRQILGQKVEFLVSFYNNEISEKSEIFDDQFSVERPDGSNFTLKIRSTKLEDSAMYFCASSGRQLATNEKLFFGSGTQLSVL.

CDR3 sequence reads: CASSLSTGGPLTF. The CDR3 coding sequence is TGTGCCAGCAGTTTATCTACAGGGGGCCCCCTGACTTTC. This rearrangement joins TRBV27 to TRBJ2-6; the match to TRBD1 covers 9 bases. The trim removed 0 bases at V and 15 bases at J, leaving 3 bases unmatched. The V gene's germline CDR1 is MNHEY and CDR2 SMNVEV (reference sequence). The CDR3 consists of 13 residues.

The V gene is TRBV4-1, the J gene TRBJ2-5, with TRBD2 matching over 10 bases. Unmatched junction bases numbered 19, after V lost 6 bases and J lost 6 bases. From germline, CDR1 is MGHRA and CDR2 YSYEKL. The CDR3 runs 18 residues. The DNA for the CDR3 is TGCGCCAGCAGTCGAGAGGGAACTAGCGGGGCTCCGGGGAAGACCCAGTACTTC. This translates into CASSREGTSGAPGKTQYF.

The V call is TRBV24-1, the J call TRBJ2-2, with 11 bases that match TRBD1. Trimming cost V 5 bases and J 1 base; bases outside gene matches: 8. The CDR3 extends over 18 amino acids. Germline lookup yields CDR1 KGHDR and CDR2 SFDVKD. In DNA form, the CDR3 reads TGTGCCACCAGTGGAAGCTACGGGACAGGGGGGAACACCGGGGAGCTGTTTTTT. Amino acids: CATSGSYGTGGNTGELFF.

The CDR3 sequence: CASSFRSSGSFNEQYF. CDR3 bases: TGTGCCAGTAGTTTCAGGTCTAGCGGGAGCTTCAACGAGCAGTACTTC. The chain recombines TRBV19 with TRBJ2-7; TRBD2 agrees at 10 bases. The CDR3 has 16 residues. V gave up 5 bases and J gave up 5 bases; unmatched junction bases: 12. CDR1 and CDR2 (germline): LNHDA, SQIVND (reference sequence).

This clone has a handful of counts. The J gene is TRBJ2-7, the V gene TRBV6-5; TRBD1 matches 8 bases. Germline CDR1 MNHEY, CDR2 SVGAGI. The CDR3 runs 15 residues. J gave up 0 bases and V 6 bases, and 7 bases lay outside the gene matches. As DNA, the CDR3 is TGTGCCAGCAGACTCGCGACAGGGGCCTCCTACGAGCAGTACTTC. Translation: CASRLATGASYEQYF.

V and J are TRBV3-1 (or the pseudogene TRBV3-2) and TRBJ2-6, with D possibly matching TRBD2 (6 bases). The length of the CDR3 is 12 residues. V was clipped by 1 base and J by 18 bases, with 13 bases between them. Per the germline V gene, CDR1 is LGHDT and CDR2 is YNNKEL (reference sequence). The DNA for the CDR3 is TGTGCCAGCAGCCAAGTCCGGGGGTCCAAGACTTTC. Translation: CASSQVRGSKTF.